These 8 T cell receptor beta chains originate from one sample sequenced in a study of blood T cell repertoires in COVID-19. Clones were sequenced by immunoSEQ multiplex PCR, and TCRdb holds only the in-frame ones, with some missing. The data hold 88,000 or so clones, with roughly 85% observed a single time. Input material: peripheral blood. All receptors derive from a man aged 60-69 years with acute or convalescent COVID-19.

The V call is TRBV19, the J call TRBJ2-6, with TRBD1 as a possible D gene (5 bases). The CDR3 runs 14 residues. Trimming removed 8 bases at V and 2 bases at J, with 10 bases between. Germline-derived CDR1 and CDR2 are LNHDA and SQIVND (reference sequence). The CDR3 loop reads CASGRTPGANVLTF. The CDR3 coding sequence is TGTGCCAGTGGTAGGACACCTGGGGCCAACGTCCTGACTTTC. Using reference TRBV19 and TRBJ2-6 for the parts outside the CDR3, the full variable domain is DGGITQSPKYLFRKEGQNVTLSCEQNLNHDAMYWYRQDPGQGLRLIYYSQIVNDFQKGDIAEGYSVSREKKESFPLTVTSAQKNPTAFYLCASGRTPGANVLTFGAGSRLTVL.

The chain uses TRBV6-4 and TRBJ2-1; a weak D match, TRBD2 (5 bases). This CDR3 has 16 residues. Germline CDR1 MRHNA, CDR2 SNTAGT. Trimming cost V 0 bases and J 0 bases, with 9 bases left between them. This chain's CDR3 is CASSDSGGSSYNEQFF. The CDR3 nucleotides read TGTGCCAGCAGTGACTCAGGTGGGAGCTCCTACAATGAGCAGTTCTTC.

This chain links TRBV19 with TRBJ1-4, with 8 bases that match TRBD1. The germline V gene encodes CDR1 LNHDA and CDR2 SQIVND (reference sequence). There are 14 residues in the CDR3. The junction had 7 bases not matched to a gene; V was cut back by 6 bases and J by 7 bases. CDR3 sequence: CASRKGQGSEKLFF. CDR3 in DNA: TGTGCCAGTAGGAAAGGACAGGGAAGTGAAAAACTGTTTTTT.

The chain couples TRBV5-1 to TRBJ2-1, with TRBD2 matching over 8 bases. This CDR3 spans 15 amino acids. V lost 0 bases, J lost 6 bases, and 5 bases stayed unmatched. Germline CDR1 is SGHRS and CDR2 is YFSETQ. The CDR3 nucleotides read TGCGCCAGCAGCTTGGAGGCGGGAGGTCTCAATGAGCAGTTCTTC. As protein: CASSLEAGGLNEQFF.

The genes are TRBV10-3 and TRBJ2-3, with 8 bases that match TRBD2. V was clipped by 5 bases and J by 0 bases; unmatched bases: 1. CDR3 size: 14 residues. Germline loops: CDR1 ENHRY, CDR2 SYGVKD. CDR3 protein: CAISWTSSTDTQYF. CDR3 coding DNA: TGTGCCATCAGTTGGACTAGCAGCACAGATACGCAGTATTTT.

This clone was detected only once. The chain has TRBV10-2 and TRBJ2-3, with TRBD2 identical over 10 bases. Germline V gene sequence: CDR1 WSHSY, CDR2 SAAADI. The CDR3 covers 13 residues. V gave up 9 bases and J gave up 3 bases; unmatched junction bases: 3. CDR3 coding DNA: TGCGCCAGTGAGCGGGGGGGGACAGATACGCAGTATTTT. Its protein product is CASERGGTDTQYF.

This rearrangement joins TRBV19 to TRBJ2-5, with 10 bases lining up with TRBD2. Per the germline V gene, CDR1 is LNHDA and CDR2 is SQIVND (reference sequence). The CDR3 has 15 residues. Trimming took 5 bases from V and 4 from J; bases not matched to a gene: 7. In DNA form, the CDR3 reads TGTGCCAGTAGTGTCCCGGGACTAGCGACAGAGACCCAGTACTTC. Protein sequence: CASSVPGLATETQYF.

The CDR3 sequence is CASSRPGLTGGHLYF. As DNA, the CDR3 is TGTGCCAGCAGCCGCCCGGGGTTGACGGGGGGGCATCTGTACTTC. The V gene is TRBV7-2, the J gene TRBJ2-7; 8 nucleotides align to TRBD2. Germline loops: CDR1 SGHTA, CDR2 FQGNSA. J was trimmed by 12 bases and V by 5 bases; bases with no gene match: 18. This CDR3 has 15 amino acids.